The entry below describes one T cell receptor beta chain. Reverse transcription of all isolated RNA meant that expressed TCRB transcripts were sequenced. TCRdb's copy holds only in-frame clones and misses some; the assay was immunoSEQ multiplex PCR. The profile shows 350,000 to 450,000 clones, over 13% of them singletons. The data originate from a study of beta chain features in type 1 diabetes. The CDR3 is made up of 14 amino acids. Trimming pared 0 bases from V and 4 bases from J, leaving 10 bases between. Germline CDR1 and CDR2: LGHNA and YNFKEQ. Sequencing used naive CD4+ T cells from blood. The chain joins TRBV4-2 to TRBJ2-7, with a weak D call TRBD1 (5 bases). The receptor was derived from a young woman in good health. The CDR3 nucleotides read TGTGCCAGCAGCCAAGAGGGGCCCCGTTACGAGCAGTACTTC. Translation gives CASSQEGPRYEQYF.